This T cell receptor beta chain was obtained from a study of shared clonotypes between healthy human individuals. Study-wide points: In a few donors, about 5% of naive CD4 clonotypes appeared in common. In the sorted subsets, rarefaction showed sequencing was incomplete despite large depth.

CD45RA+ naive and CD45RA-negative memory subsets were separated from CD4+ cells. Profiled with immunoSEQ multiplex PCR; TCRdb holds only in-frame clones, not every one. The sample consists of over 2 million clones, 85% to 95% of them appearing once. On this clone: The antigen remains unidentified.

Germline assignment: CDR1 SGHVS and CDR2 FQNEAQ. J lost 6 bases, V lost 5 bases, and 8 bases had no gene match. The CDR3 has 14 amino acids. The clonotype comes from a man in his late teens or twenties in good health. Some clones in this sample may be carry-over from other donors' samples. The sequenced material came from naive CD4+ T cells from PBMCs. Subset noted: CD45RA+ positively selected. The rearrangement joins TRBV7-8 to TRBJ2-7; TRBD2 matches 9 bases. CDR3 in amino acids: CASSRLAGEGEQYF. In DNA, the CDR3 is TGTGCCAGCAGCCGGTTAGCGGGAGAAGGCGAGCAGTACTTC.